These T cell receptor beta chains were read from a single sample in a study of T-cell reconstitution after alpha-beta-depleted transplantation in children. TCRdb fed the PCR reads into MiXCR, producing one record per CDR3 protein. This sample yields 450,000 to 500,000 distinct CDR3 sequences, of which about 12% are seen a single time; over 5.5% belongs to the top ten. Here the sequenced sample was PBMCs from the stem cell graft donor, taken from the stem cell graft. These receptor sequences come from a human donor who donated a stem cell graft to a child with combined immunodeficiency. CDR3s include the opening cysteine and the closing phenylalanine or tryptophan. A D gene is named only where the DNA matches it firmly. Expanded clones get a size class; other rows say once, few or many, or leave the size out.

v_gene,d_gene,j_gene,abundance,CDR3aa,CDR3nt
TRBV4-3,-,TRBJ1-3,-,CASSHLPLDLISGNTIYF,TGCGCCAGCAGCCACCTACCCCTGGACTTGATCTCTGGAAACACCATATATTTT
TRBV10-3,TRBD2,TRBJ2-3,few,CAIKSTSGGRTDTQYF,TGTGCCATCAAGTCCACTAGCGGGGGGCGCACAGATACGCAGTATTTT
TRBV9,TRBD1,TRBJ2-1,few,CASSAQKGAYWNEQFF,TGTGCCAGCAGCGCCCAAAAGGGGGCATATTGGAATGAGCAGTTCTTC
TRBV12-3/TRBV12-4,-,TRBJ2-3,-,CASSVRVGTDTQYF,TGTGCCAGCAGCGTGAGGGTGGGCACAGATACGCAGTATTTT
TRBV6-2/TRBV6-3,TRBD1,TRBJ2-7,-,CASSQTGTGGSWQYF,TGTGCCAGCAGTCAAACCGGGACAGGAGGTTCGTGGCAGTACTTC
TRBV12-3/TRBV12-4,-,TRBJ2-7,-,CASSLVPSAGSPFTEYF,TGTGCCAGCAGTTTAGTACCCTCGGCGGGATCCCCATTCACGGAGTACTTC
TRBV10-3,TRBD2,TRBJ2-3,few,CAIIAGETDTQYF,TGTGCCATCATTGCGGGGGAGACAGATACGCAGTATTTT
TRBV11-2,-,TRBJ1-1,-,CASSPRTPSPNTEAFF,TGTGCCAGCAGTCCAAGAACCCCTTCCCCTAACACTGAAGCTTTCTTT
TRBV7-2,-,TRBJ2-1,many,CASSLGTSPNNEQFF,TGTGCCAGCAGCTTAGGGACGTCGCCTAACAATGAGCAGTTCTTC
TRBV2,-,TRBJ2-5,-,CASSEYGGVNLGETQYF,TGTGCCAGCAGTGAATATGGAGGCGTGAACTTAGGAGAGACCCAGTACTTC
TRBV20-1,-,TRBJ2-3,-,CSARDPTPNTQYF,TGCAGTGCTAGAGATCCAACACCGAATACGCAGTATTTT
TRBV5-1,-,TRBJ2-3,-,CASSLVIGITDTQYF,TGCGCCAGCAGCTTAGTAATTGGTATCACAGATACGCAGTATTTT